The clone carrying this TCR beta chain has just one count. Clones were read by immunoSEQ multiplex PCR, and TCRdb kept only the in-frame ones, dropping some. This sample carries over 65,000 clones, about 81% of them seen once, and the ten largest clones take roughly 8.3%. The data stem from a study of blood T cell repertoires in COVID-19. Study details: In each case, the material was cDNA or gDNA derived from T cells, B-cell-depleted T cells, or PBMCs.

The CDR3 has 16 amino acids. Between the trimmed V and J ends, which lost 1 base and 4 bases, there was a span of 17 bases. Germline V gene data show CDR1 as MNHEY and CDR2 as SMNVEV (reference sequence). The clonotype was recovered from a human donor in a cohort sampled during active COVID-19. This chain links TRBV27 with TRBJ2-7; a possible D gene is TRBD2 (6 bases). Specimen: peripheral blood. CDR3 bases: TGTGCCAGCAGTTTATTCCTGTCGGGCGCGGGATACGAGCAGTACTTC. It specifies CASSLFLSGAGYEQYF.